This T cell receptor (beta chain) was found in a study of technical replicates of blood from a handful of donors. The CDR3 extends over 15 amino acids. Trimming at V came to 8 bases and at J to 0 bases, leaving 4 bases not matched to a gene. Germline V lookup: CDR1 SEHNR, CDR2 FQNEAQ (reference sequence). Sequenced by immunoSEQ multiplex PCR; TCRdb stores in-frame clones only, minus some. This table has about 80,000 clones, almost 99% appearing once. The material sequenced was T cells isolated from PBMCs. The chain recombines TRBV7-9 with TRBJ2-2; 9 nucleotides align to TRBD2. This clonotype was sampled from a human donor in good health. The CDR3: CASLKREANTGELFF. CDR3 sequence (DNA): TGTGCCAGCTTGAAGCGGGAGGCGAACACCGGGGAGCTGTTTTTT.